The rows below give T cell receptor beta chains drawn from one sample of a study of blood T cell repertoires in COVID-19. The table came from immunoSEQ multiplex PCR; TCRdb's copy has only in-frame clones and leaves some out. The sample carries about 170,000 clones, roughly four fifths recorded once. Sequencing used peripheral blood. The source of these receptors is a man aged 35 to 55 who had recovered from COVID-19. The CDR3 runs from the conserved cysteine through the conserved F or W. A D gene is named only where the DNA matches it firmly. A row's size may be missing; if present it is once, few, many or a size class.

CDR3 length: 12
J gene: TRBJ2-5
clone size: .
V gene: TRBV5-4
D gene: .
CDR3 protein: CASSLGESTQYF

CDR3 length: 14
J gene: TRBJ2-5
clone size: .
V gene: TRBV6-4
D gene: .
CDR3 protein: CASSEGGGQETQYF

CDR3 length: 16
J gene: TRBJ2-1
clone size: .
V gene: TRBV9
D gene: TRBD2
CDR3 protein: CASSRRLAGSYNEQFF

CDR3 length: 15
J gene: TRBJ2-5
clone size: .
V gene: TRBV27
D gene: TRBD2
CDR3 protein: CASSFGRGDQETQYF

CDR3 length: 16
J gene: TRBJ2-1
clone size: .
V gene: TRBV19
D gene: .
CDR3 protein: CASSIDYDSGGNEQFF

CDR3 length: 17
J gene: TRBJ2-5
clone size: few
V gene: TRBV7-7
D gene: TRBD1
CDR3 protein: CASSLYPEQGRGGTQYF

CDR3 length: 17
J gene: TRBJ2-5
clone size: .
V gene: TRBV4-2
D gene: TRBD2
CDR3 protein: CASSQDPPGGGVETQYF

CDR3 length: 18
J gene: TRBJ2-4
clone size: .
V gene: TRBV7-2
D gene: TRBD2
CDR3 protein: CASSLVVFGGGRKNIQYF

CDR3 length: 11
J gene: TRBJ1-2
clone size: .
V gene: TRBV2
D gene: .
CDR3 protein: CASSGRVGYTF

CDR3 length: 13
J gene: TRBJ2-5
clone size: once
V gene: TRBV7-2
D gene: .
CDR3 protein: CASSLAPGRAQYF

CDR3 length: 15
J gene: TRBJ2-7
clone size: .
V gene: TRBV5-1
D gene: TRBD2
CDR3 protein: CASSWLSGRAFEQYF

CDR3 length: 17
J gene: TRBJ2-5
clone size: .
V gene: TRBV6-1
D gene: TRBD1
CDR3 protein: CASSEVPGTGRASTQYF

CDR3 length: 14
J gene: TRBJ1-6
clone size: few
V gene: TRBV14
D gene: .
CDR3 protein: CASSQDRLGSPLHF

CDR3 length: 14
J gene: TRBJ2-7
clone size: .
V gene: TRBV11-3
D gene: .
CDR3 protein: CASSVNRVTYEQYF

CDR3 length: 13
J gene: TRBJ1-2
clone size: .
V gene: TRBV9
D gene: .
CDR3 protein: CASSVEGDVGYTF

CDR3 length: 13
J gene: TRBJ2-7
clone size: .
V gene: TRBV13
D gene: .
CDR3 protein: CASSQRRDYEQYF

CDR3 length: 14
J gene: TRBJ1-5
clone size: .
V gene: TRBV6-5
D gene: .
CDR3 protein: CASKPPGENQPQHF

CDR3 length: 16
J gene: TRBJ2-1
clone size: .
V gene: TRBV24-1
D gene: TRBD2
CDR3 protein: CATSESSGPRGNEQFF

CDR3 length: 19
J gene: TRBJ2-1
clone size: once
V gene: TRBV7-2
D gene: TRBD2
CDR3 protein: CASSHSGLAGGGAYNEQFF

CDR3 length: 16
J gene: TRBJ2-7
clone size: .
V gene: TRBV11-1
D gene: TRBD2
CDR3 protein: CASSSAAAGGIYEQYF

CDR3 length: 14
J gene: TRBJ2-7
clone size: .
V gene: TRBV5-1
D gene: .
CDR3 protein: CASSPGTRSYEQYF

CDR3 length: 16
J gene: TRBJ2-2
clone size: once
V gene: TRBV9
D gene: .
CDR3 protein: CASSVTGGLNTGELFF

CDR3 length: 14
J gene: TRBJ2-7
clone size: .
V gene: TRBV7-8
D gene: .
CDR3 protein: CASTPTGKVYEQYF

CDR3 length: 13
J gene: TRBJ1-2
clone size: few
V gene: TRBV29-1
D gene: TRBD1
CDR3 protein: CSVQDREEGGYTF